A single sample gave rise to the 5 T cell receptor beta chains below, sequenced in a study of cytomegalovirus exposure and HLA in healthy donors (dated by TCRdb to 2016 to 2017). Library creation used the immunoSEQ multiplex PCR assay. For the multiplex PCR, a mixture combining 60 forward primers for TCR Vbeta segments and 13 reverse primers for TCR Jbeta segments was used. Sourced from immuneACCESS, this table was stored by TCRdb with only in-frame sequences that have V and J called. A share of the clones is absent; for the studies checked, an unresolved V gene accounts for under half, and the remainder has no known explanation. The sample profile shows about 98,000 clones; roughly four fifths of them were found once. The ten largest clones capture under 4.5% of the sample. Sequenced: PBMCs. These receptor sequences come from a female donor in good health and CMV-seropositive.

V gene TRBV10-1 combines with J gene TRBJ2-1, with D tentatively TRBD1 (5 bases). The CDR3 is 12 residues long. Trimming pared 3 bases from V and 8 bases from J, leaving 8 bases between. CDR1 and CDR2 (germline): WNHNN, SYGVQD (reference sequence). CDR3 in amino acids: CASSEGEHEQFF. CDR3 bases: TGCGCCAGCAGTGAAGGGGAACATGAGCAGTTCTTC.

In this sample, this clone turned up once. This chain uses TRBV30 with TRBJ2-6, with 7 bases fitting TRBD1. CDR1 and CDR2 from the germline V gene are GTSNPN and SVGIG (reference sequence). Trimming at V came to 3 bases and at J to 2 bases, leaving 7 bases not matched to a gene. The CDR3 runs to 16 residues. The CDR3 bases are TGTGCCTGGAGAGCACAGGGGTTCCCTGGGGCCAACGTCCTGACTTTC. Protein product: CAWRAQGFPGANVLTF.

CDR3 loop: CASSSSIAGYGYTF. The CDR3 nucleotides are TGTGCCAGCAGTTCCTCCATCGCGGGGTATGGCTACACCTTC. The V and J genes are TRBV6-5 and TRBJ1-2; no clear D gene. The ends were cut back, 4 bases at V and 5 bases at J, with 14 bases in the middle. CDR1 MNHEY and CDR2 SVGAGI come from the germline V gene. The CDR3 consists of 14 residues.

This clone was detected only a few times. The DNA for the CDR3 is TGTGCCGGAACGGCGGGGATTAATTCACCCCTCCACTTT. Translation: CAGTAGINSPLHF. The genes are TRBV6-1 and TRBJ1-6; D unclear. This CDR3 has 13 amino acids. V gave up 11 bases and J gave up 6 bases, with 14 bases separating them. The germline gives CDR1 MNHNS, CDR2 SASEGT.

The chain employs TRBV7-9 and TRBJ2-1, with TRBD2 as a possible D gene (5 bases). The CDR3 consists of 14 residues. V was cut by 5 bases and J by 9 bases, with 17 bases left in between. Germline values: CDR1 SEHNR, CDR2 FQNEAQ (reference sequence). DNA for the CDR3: TGTGCCAGCAGCCCTGGAGGAACGGGCGGTGAGCAGTTCTTC. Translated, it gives CASSPGGTGGEQFF.